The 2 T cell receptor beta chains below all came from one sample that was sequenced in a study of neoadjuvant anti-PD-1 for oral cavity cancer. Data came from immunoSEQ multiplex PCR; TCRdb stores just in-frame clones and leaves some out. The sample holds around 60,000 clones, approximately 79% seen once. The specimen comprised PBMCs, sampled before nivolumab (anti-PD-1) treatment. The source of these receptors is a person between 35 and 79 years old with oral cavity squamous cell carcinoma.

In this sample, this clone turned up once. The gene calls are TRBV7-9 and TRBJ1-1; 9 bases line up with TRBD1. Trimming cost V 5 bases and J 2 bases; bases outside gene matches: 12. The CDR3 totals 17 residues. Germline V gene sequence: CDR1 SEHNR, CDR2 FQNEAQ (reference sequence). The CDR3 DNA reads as TGTGCCAGCAGCCTACCCGCGGACAGGGGTTTTAACACTGAAGCTTTCTTT. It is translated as CASSLPADRGFNTEAFF.

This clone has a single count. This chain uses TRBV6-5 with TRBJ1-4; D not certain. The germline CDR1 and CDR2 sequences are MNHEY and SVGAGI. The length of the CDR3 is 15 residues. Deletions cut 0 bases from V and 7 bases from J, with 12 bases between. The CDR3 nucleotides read TGTGCCAGCAGTTACTCGACCCGGAGAGGTGAAAAACTGTTTTTT. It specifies CASSYSTRRGEKLFF.